The 27 T cell receptor beta chains presented below share a single source sample, sequenced in a study of blood T cell repertoires in COVID-19 (dated by TCRdb to the early 2020s). Library generation was performed with the immunoSEQ multiplex PCR assay. TCRdb mirrors the immuneACCESS table, restricted to in-frame sequences. Some clones are absent from its copies; in checked studies, under half trace to an unresolved V gene, and the reason for the others is unknown. This sample has under 200,000 clones in its table, and about 84% of those were observed once. In total, the top ten clones hold approximately 5.1% of the sample. Sequencing used PBMCs or T cells enriched from blood (not recorded which). The receptors were sampled from a woman aged 40 to 50 with acute COVID-19.

The chain has TRBV7-9 and TRBJ2-7; the match to TRBD2 covers 14 bases. The CDR3 sequence is 18 residues long. Germline trimming cut 1 base from V and 0 bases from J; bases unmatched to any gene: 5. Germline V gene lookup returns CDR1 SEHNR and CDR2 FQNEAQ (reference sequence). DNA of the CDR3: TGTGCCAGCAGCTTAGGACTAGCGGGAGGGCCTAGCTCCTACGAGCAGTACTTC. Amino acids: CASSLGLAGGPSSYEQYF.

The chain uses TRBV6-4 and TRBJ2-4; 7 positions agree with TRBD2. This CDR3 contains 15 residues. The J segment lost 8 bases and the V segment lost 7 bases, leaving 14 bases of the junction unmatched. Germline CDR1 MRHNA, CDR2 SNTAGT. CDR3 protein: CASNPGLSPGDIQYF. The DNA for the CDR3 is TGTGCCAGCAACCCGGGACTATCCCCTGGGGACATTCAGTACTTC.

The chain is built from TRBV27 and TRBJ1-3; D unresolved. This CDR3 comprises 12 residues. The V and J ends lost 7 bases and 5 bases respectively, with 9 bases between them. Germline CDR1 reads MNHEY; CDR2 reads SMNVEV (reference sequence). The CDR3 DNA follows: TGTGCCAGCACCAAAACAAGAAACACCATATATTTT. Translating gives CASTKTRNTIYF.

The chain couples TRBV5-1 to TRBJ2-1; tentatively, D is TRBD2 (6 bases). With 1 base removed from V and 0 bases from J, the gap between germline ends came to 11 bases. The length of the CDR3 is 16 residues. In germline, CDR1 is SGHRS, CDR2 YFSETQ. Here the CDR3 DNA reads TGCGCCAGCAGCTTGACGGGGGATGGCTCCTACAATGAGCAGTTCTTC. It codes for CASSLTGDGSYNEQFF.

The chain links TRBV5-1 to TRBJ2-2, with D uncertain. This CDR3 spans 13 amino acids. The V gene lost 3 bases and the J gene lost 4 bases, with 7 bases spanning the gap. The germline CDR1 and CDR2 sequences are SGHRS and YFSETQ. CDR3 region: CASSSSSTGELFF. In nucleotides, the CDR3 is TGCGCCAGCAGCTCCTCTAGCACCGGGGAGCTGTTTTTT.

The chain recombines TRBV5-8 with TRBJ2-3, with a tentative D call TRBD1 (6 bases). This CDR3 contains 17 residues. Germline CDR1 and CDR2: SGHTS and YDEGEE. V lost 4 bases and J 2 bases, leaving 20 bases between the germline ends. This chain's CDR3 is CASSDPGHRGATDTQYF. The CDR3 DNA sequence: TGTGCCAGCAGCGACCCGGGACACCGAGGGGCCACAGATACGCAGTATTTT.

The gene calls are TRBV7-2 and TRBJ2-3; D is perhaps TRBD2 (5 bases). This CDR3 spans 15 amino acids. The germline CDR1 and CDR2 sequences are SGHTA and FQGNSA. V lost 5 bases, J lost 0 bases, and 12 bases lay in between. The CDR3 reads CASSGRTGSTDTQYF. CDR3 DNA: TGTGCCAGCAGCGGAAGGACGGGAAGCACAGATACGCAGTATTTT.

This clone was detected a few times. The rearrangement joins TRBV10-1 to TRBJ2-7, with D perhaps matching TRBD2 (5 bases). Trimming stripped 8 bases from V and 4 bases from J, with 18 bases between. The germline CDR1 and CDR2 sequences are WNHNN and SYGVQD (reference sequence). CDR3 length equals 14 residues. The CDR3 DNA reads TGCGCCAGCGCGACGGACTCCCATCTTTACGAGCAGTACGTC. This sequence encodes CASATDSHLYEQYV.

This clone has only a few counts. This rearrangement joins TRBV6-5 to TRBJ1-1; D not resolved. The CDR3 has 12 amino acids. The V end was cut by 3 bases, the J end by 1 base, with 3 bases between. In germline, CDR1 is MNHEY, CDR2 SVGAGI. The CDR3 protein is CASSYRNTEAFF. The CDR3 DNA sequence: TGTGCCAGCAGTTATCGGAACACTGAAGCTTTCTTT.

This chain uses TRBV6-6 with TRBJ2-7, with 9 bases aligning to TRBD2. V trimming: 9 bases; J trimming: 4 bases; junction bases outside the gene matches: 10. This CDR3 spans 14 amino acids. The germline V gene has CDR1 MNHNY and CDR2 SVGAGI (reference sequence). The CDR3 nucleotides read TGTGCCAGTCGGGGTAGCGGGAGTTTTTACGAGCAGTACTTC. It encodes CASRGSGSFYEQYF.

The genes are TRBV7-9 and TRBJ2-3; no clear D. Germline values: CDR1 SEHNR, CDR2 FQNEAQ (reference sequence). The CDR3 totals 16 residues. The V end was cut by 7 bases, the J end by 0 bases, with 17 bases between. CDR3 nucleotides: TGTGCCAGCACCAACTTATGGAGCCCTAGCACAGATACGCAGTATTTT. Translated: CASTNLWSPSTDTQYF.

The J gene is TRBJ2-7, the V gene TRBV6-5, with TRBD1 identical over 7 bases. Germline-derived CDR1 and CDR2 are MNHEY and SVGAGI. With V trimmed by 0 bases and J by 3 bases, 2 bases remained unmatched. The CDR3 is 14 residues long. CDR3 protein: CASSYSGTDYEQYF. The CDR3 nucleotides read TGTGCCAGCAGTTACTCCGGGACAGACTACGAGCAGTACTTC.

This rearrangement joins TRBV24-1 to TRBJ2-3; TRBD2 matches 7 bases. From germline, CDR1 is KGHDR and CDR2 SFDVKD. The CDR3 length is 15 residues. Trimming cost V 5 bases and J 6 bases; bases outside gene matches: 10. The CDR3 loop reads CATSALGRGGDTQYF. In DNA, the CDR3 is TGTGCCACCAGTGCCCTAGGAAGGGGAGGGGATACGCAGTATTTT.

This clone appeared a few times. This chain joins TRBV19 and TRBJ1-1; D unresolved. The germline gives CDR1 LNHDA, CDR2 SQIVND (reference sequence). CDR3 length equals 16 residues. Trimming left V 3 bases short and J 3 bases short, with 17 bases between. The CDR3 nucleotides read TGTGCCAGTAGTATTCGCAGGACTGGGAGGCACACTGAAGCTTTCTTT. Residues: CASSIRRTGRHTEAFF.

The gene calls are TRBV15 and TRBJ2-1, with D possibly matching TRBD2 (5 bases). This CDR3 has 14 residues. Trimming removed 0 bases at V and 6 bases at J, with 9 bases between. Germline CDR1 is LNHNV and CDR2 is YYDKDF (reference sequence). The CDR3 region has the DNA TGTGCCACCAGCAGAGATACTAGTCGCAATGAGCAGTTCTTC. This translates into CATSRDTSRNEQFF.

This clone has a single count. The rearrangement links TRBV5-5 to TRBJ2-3; 8 nucleotides align to TRBD2. Germline V gene sequence: CDR1 SGHKS, CDR2 YYEKEE (reference sequence). The ends lost 1 base at V and 6 bases at J; junction bases unmatched: 7. This CDR3 spans 15 amino acids. CDR3 DNA sequence: TGTGCCAGCAGCTTGTTGGCGGGAGGCCACGATACGCAGTATTTT. Translation: CASSLLAGGHDTQYF.

This clone has a handful of counts. This rearrangement joins TRBV2 to TRBJ2-7; TRBD2 is a possible D gene (6 bases). CDR3 length: 16 amino acids. The V end was cut by 7 bases, the J end by 0 bases, with 19 bases between. Germline assignment: CDR1 SNHLY and CDR2 FYNNEI. CDR3 in amino acids: CASTRRRGGSSYEQYF. In nucleotides, the CDR3 is TGTGCCAGCACCCGACGGCGGGGCGGCAGCTCCTACGAGCAGTACTTC.

The chain carries TRBV3-1 (or the pseudogene TRBV3-2) and TRBJ2-7; TRBD2 matches 9 bases. Trimming cost V 5 bases and J 2 bases; bases outside gene matches: 7. Germline CDR1 reads LGHDT; CDR2 reads YNNKEL (reference sequence). The CDR3 totals 15 residues. The CDR3 DNA is TGTGCCAGCAGCATGGGGGCGGGAGGGACCTACGAGCAGTACTTC. As protein: CASSMGAGGTYEQYF.

The chain employs TRBV6-5 and TRBJ2-1, with D perhaps matching TRBD2 (5 bases). V was clipped by 0 bases and J by 6 bases, with 6 bases between them. Germline V CDR1 and CDR2: MNHEY, SVGAGI. The CDR3 extends over 13 amino acids. The CDR3 loop is CASSYSRGNEQFF. The DNA of the CDR3 is TGTGCCAGCAGTTACTCCCGGGGCAATGAGCAGTTCTTC.

The sample holds one count of this clone. The gene calls are TRBV4-2 and TRBJ1-1; D is ambiguous. CDR3 size: 14 residues. The ends were cut back, 0 bases at V and 7 bases at J, with 12 bases in the middle. Per the germline V gene, CDR1 is LGHNA and CDR2 is YNFKEQ. The CDR3 nucleotides read TGTGCCAGCAGCCAAGAGTTGAGAATTAGTGAAGCTTTCTTT. Translated, it gives CASSQELRISEAFF.

This sequence joins TRBV7-8 and TRBJ1-1; the D gene is possibly TRBD1 (6 bases). The CDR3 spans 15 residues. Trimming cost V 1 base and J 5 bases, with 14 bases left between them. Germline CDR1 SGHVS, CDR2 FQNEAQ. The CDR3 DNA sequence: TGTGCCAGCAGCTTAGTGGGGGGGCGTGTTACTGAAGCTTTCTTT. Translation gives CASSLVGGRVTEAFF.

Here the CDR3 DNA reads TGTGCCAGCAGTGAAGAGGGACTAGCGTTTGGTTCAGATACGCAGTATTTT. Translated, it gives CASSEEGLAFGSDTQYF. The J gene is TRBJ2-3, the V gene TRBV6-1; 10 positions agree with TRBD2. The CDR3 totals 17 residues. V trimming: 1 base; J trimming: 4 bases; junction bases outside the gene matches: 8. Germline CDR1 reads MNHNS; CDR2 reads SASEGT.

V and J are TRBV9 and TRBJ2-7; perhaps TRBD2 as D (5 bases). V was clipped by 0 bases and J by 5 bases, with 9 bases between them. The CDR3 length is 13 residues. The germline V gene has CDR1 SGDLS and CDR2 YYNGEE. The CDR3 DNA reads as TGTGCCAGCAGCGTAGTTCCGGAGGACGAGCAGTACTTC. This translates into CASSVVPEDEQYF.

The chain is built from TRBV10-2 and TRBJ1-6; D perhaps matches TRBD1 (5 bases). This CDR3 has 15 amino acids. Germline CDR1 and CDR2: WSHSY and SAAADI. The germline V and J ends were trimmed by 2 bases and 7 bases, with 12 bases remaining between them. The CDR3 DNA sequence: TGCGCCAGCAGTGAGCCCACCGGGGGAAATTCACCCCTCCACTTT. Encoded protein: CASSEPTGGNSPLHF.

A few counts support this clone. V is TRBV27 and J is TRBJ1-3, with 9 positions matching TRBD1. The CDR3 runs 15 residues. V dropped 5 bases and J dropped 3; count of bases not matched to a gene: 5. Germline V gene lookup returns CDR1 MNHEY and CDR2 SMNVEV (reference sequence). The DNA of the CDR3 is TGTGCCAGCAGTCCCGGACAGGGGCTTGGAAACACCATATATTTT. The encoded protein is CASSPGQGLGNTIYF.

V gene TRBV29-1 combines with J gene TRBJ2-6; TRBD2 matches 7 bases. The germline V gene has CDR1 SQVTM and CDR2 ANQGSEA. With V trimmed by 3 bases and J by 0 bases, 2 bases remained unmatched. The CDR3 extends over 15 amino acids. The CDR3 coding sequence is TGCAGCGTTGAGTTAGCGGGCTCTGGGGCCAACGTCCTGACTTTC. Amino acids: CSVELAGSGANVLTF. The entire variable domain, with the rest obtained from reference TRBV29-1 and TRBJ2-6, is as follows: SAVISQKPSRDICQRGTSLTIQCQVDSQVTMMFWYRQQPGQSLTLIATANQGSEATYESGFVIDKFPISRPNLTFSTLTVSNMSPEDSSIYLCSVELAGSGANVLTFGAGSRLTVL.

The chain joins TRBV4-2 to TRBJ2-7, with 12 bases fitting TRBD2. Germline V gene data show CDR1 as LGHNA and CDR2 as YNFKEQ. Trimming took 0 bases from V and 1 from J; bases not matched to a gene: 1. The CDR3 spans 16 residues. The CDR3 DNA reads as TGTGCCAGCAGCCAAGATGGGACTAGCGGGTCCTACGAGCAGTACTTC. It translates to CASSQDGTSGSYEQYF.